The 11 T cell receptor beta chains listed next were all sequenced from one sample in a study of shared clonotypes between healthy human individuals (dated by TCRdb to 2019 to 2021). The receptor library was made with the immunoSEQ multiplex PCR assay. TCRdb provides this immuneACCESS table in a form limited to in-frame rearrangements. Some clones are lacking; in checked studies, under half of them reflect an unresolved V gene, and why the rest are absent is not known. A total of a few million clones appear in this sample, 90% to 95% of them only once. The top ten clones comprise about 1.7% of the sample. For the CD8 naive samples, CD45RO-negative cells were positively selected for CCR7, yielding a CD45RA+CCR7+ population from which TemRA cells were excluded. What was sequenced was naive CD8+ T cells from PBMCs. The label giving this sample's cell subset or site can be read as: CD45RA+CCR7+. These receptor sequences come from a man aged 18 to 30 in good health. Some clones in this sample may be carry-over from other donors' samples.

This chain connects TRBV15 to TRBJ1-1; tentatively, D is TRBD1 (5 bases). The CDR3 is 14 residues long. Deletions cut 1 base from V and 3 bases from J, with 9 bases between. Germline CDR1 and CDR2: LNHNV and YYDKDF (reference sequence). In DNA form, the CDR3 reads TGTGCCACCAGCAGAGGTTCGGGGCACACTGAAGCTTTCTTT. It encodes CATSRGSGHTEAFF. The whole variable domain, remainder taken from reference TRBV15 and TRBJ1-1, is DAMVIQNPRYQVTQFGKPVTLSCSQTLNHNVMYWYQQKSSQAPKLLFHYYDKDFNNEADTPDNFQSRRPNTSFCFLDIRSPGLGDTAMYLCATSRGSGHTEAFFGQGTRLTVV.

The chain recombines TRBV7-9 with TRBJ1-4; D gene unclear. Looked up from germline, CDR1 is SEHNR and CDR2 is FQNEAQ (reference sequence). Trimming removed 5 bases at V and 12 bases at J, with 10 bases between. The CDR3 is 11 amino acids. The CDR3 loop reads CASSPGGELFF. The CDR3 DNA reads as TGTGCCAGCAGCCCGGGCGGGGAACTGTTTTTT.

This chain joins TRBV2 and TRBJ2-3, with 10 nucleotides matching TRBD2. V lost 3 bases to trimming and J lost 2 bases; unmatched junction nucleotides: 2. Germline V gene sequence: CDR1 SNHLY, CDR2 FYNNEI. This CDR3 is built from 15 residues. CDR3 region: CASSEGTSDTDTQYF. CDR3 sequence (DNA): TGTGCCAGCAGTGAGGGGACTAGCGACACAGATACGCAGTATTTT.

CDR3 nucleotides: TGTGCCAGCAGCGAGGGACACCTATACGAGCAGTACTTC. It specifies CASSEGHLYEQYF. The chain carries TRBV6-1 and TRBJ2-7; a possible D gene is TRBD1 (6 bases). V was clipped by 6 bases and J by 4 bases, with 13 bases between them. The CDR3 runs 13 residues. CDR1 and CDR2 from the germline V gene are MNHNS and SASEGT.

This chain connects TRBV2 to TRBJ1-5; no firm D call. Trimming took off 3 bases at V and 4 bases at J, with 7 bases between the two ends. The CDR3 extends over 13 amino acids. Germline CDR1 reads SNHLY; CDR2 reads FYNNEI. The CDR3 protein is CASSETPNQPQHF. The CDR3 bases are TGTGCCAGCAGTGAGACCCCAAATCAGCCCCAGCATTTT.

This clone was seen more than once but under ten times. The chain combines TRBV25-1 with TRBJ1-1, with D unclear. The CDR3 consists of 11 residues. Looked up from germline, CDR1 is MGHDK and CDR2 is SYGVNS. Trimming removed 7 bases from V and 4 bases from J, with 7 bases in between. CDR3 protein: CASIWATEAFF. CDR3 DNA sequence: TGTGCCAGCATCTGGGCCACTGAAGCTTTCTTT.

The chain couples TRBV4-3 to TRBJ2-5; unclear D gene. Germline loops: CDR1 LGHNA, CDR2 YSLEER. The CDR3 has 17 residues. The V and J ends lost 0 bases and 1 base respectively, with 15 bases between them. The CDR3 spells CASSQDHGYAVQETQYF. CDR3 coding DNA: TGCGCCAGCAGCCAAGATCACGGGTACGCAGTCCAAGAGACCCAGTACTTC.

This chain links TRBV6-5 with TRBJ2-7; weak D call: TRBD1 (6 bases). Germline CDR1 MNHEY, CDR2 SVGAGI. The CDR3 totals 11 residues. Deletions cut 9 bases from V and 4 bases from J, with 10 bases between. CDR3 coding DNA: TGTGCCAGTGGACAGCTTTACGAGCAGTACTTC. This sequence encodes CASGQLYEQYF.

The rearrangement links TRBV27 to TRBJ1-6; D gene uncertain. Deletions cut 5 bases from V and 8 bases from J, with 10 bases between. CDR1 is MNHEY and CDR2 is SMNVEV in the germline V gene (reference sequence). This CDR3 region has 13 residues. CDR3 loop: CASSQNWDSPLHF. DNA for the CDR3: TGTGCCAGCAGTCAAAACTGGGATTCACCCCTCCACTTT.

The V call is TRBV4-2, the J call TRBJ1-1; perhaps TRBD1 as D (5 bases). Trimming removed 2 bases at V and 0 bases at J, with 10 bases between. The germline V gene has CDR1 LGHNA and CDR2 YNFKEQ. CDR3 length: 15 residues. The CDR3 DNA follows: TGTGCCAGCAGCCAAATTACAGGTCTGAACACTGAAGCTTTCTTT. Translated, it gives CASSQITGLNTEAFF.

The chain is built from TRBV5-1 and TRBJ2-3; 7 bases agree with TRBD2. V shed 0 bases, J shed 4 bases, and the junction held 5 bases outside the gene matches. There are 15 residues in the CDR3. Per the germline V gene, CDR1 is SGHRS and CDR2 is YFSETQ. CDR3 in amino acids: CASSLGAGVADTQYF. As DNA, the CDR3 is TGCGCCAGCAGCTTGGGGGCGGGAGTGGCAGATACGCAGTATTTT.